The clone carrying this T cell receptor (beta chain) was observed a handful of times. Its matching antigen is unknown. This entry is derived from a study of T cells after yellow fever vaccination. The study, taken as a whole, reports: Contaminants from the bulk population, in the form of abundant clonotypes, could be found in FACS-sorted repertoires.

Each CDR3 protein gets one entry after TCRdb re-called the 5' RACE reads with MiXCR. The sample carries some 400,000 distinct CDR3 sequences, about 6% recorded once. The source material was PBMCs, sampled 5 days after the yellow fever booster vaccination. This receptor was identified in a man aged 25-40 years who received the YFV17D yellow fever vaccine.

CDR3 protein: CASSLVGRAHYEQYF. CDR3 sequence (DNA): TGTGCCAGCAGCTTGGTGGGCAGGGCCCACTACGAGCAGTACTTC. The V call is TRBV5-4, the J call TRBJ2-7, with D perhaps matching TRBD1 (5 bases). The CDR3 contains 15 residues. V lost 0 bases and J lost 3, with 13 bases in between. CDR1 is SGHNT, CDR2 YYREEE, per germline (reference sequence).